These 17 T cell receptor beta chains share one sample of origin, sequenced in a study of response to subunit inactivated influenza vaccine. One entry per CDR3 protein results from TCRdb running MiXCR on the RT-PCR reads. The sample lists roughly 550,000 distinct CDR3 sequences, approximately 22% seen once, with approximately 3% in the top ten. These data are also associated with another study on T cells expressing NK-cell markers. That paper states: In generating TCR beta cDNA, 5'RACE template switching with UMIs was used.

This material consisted of CD4+ T cells sorted from PBMCs, taken 11 to 12 days after vaccination. These receptors came from a man in his forties or fifties who received an inactivated influenza vaccine.

The rearrangement links TRBV20-1 to TRBJ2-3, with 8 positions matching TRBD2. The CDR3 totals 16 residues. The J segment lost 4 bases and the V segment lost 6 bases, leaving 15 bases of the junction unmatched. Germline V gene data show CDR1 as DFQATT and CDR2 as SNEGSKA (reference sequence). CDR3 sequence: CSARSEVAGRADTQYF. CDR3 DNA: TGCAGTGCCCGGAGCGAAGTAGCGGGGCGTGCAGATACGCAGTATTTT.

This rearrangement joins TRBV12-3 or TRBV12-4 to TRBJ1-3; D call uncertain. The CDR3 consists of 12 residues. V dropped 9 bases and J dropped 2 bases, with 8 bases sitting between them. The CDR3 spells CASTRAGNTIYF. CDR3 DNA: TGTGCCAGTACGCGGGCTGGAAACACCATATATTTT.

The chain employs TRBV6-1 and TRBJ2-7; 14 bases line up with TRBD2. The V segment lost 7 bases and the J segment 4 bases; nucleotides outside the gene matches: 3. Germline loops: CDR1 MNHNS, CDR2 SASEGT. This CDR3 spans 14 amino acids. CDR3 loop: CASTGTSGGYEQYF. In DNA, the CDR3 is TGTGCCAGCACCGGGACTAGCGGGGGATACGAGCAGTACTTC.

CDR3 coding DNA: TGCGCCAGCAGCTTTCAACCCCAGGGGGAAAGCTCCTACAATGAGCAGTTCTTC. Encoded protein: CASSFQPQGESSYNEQFF. V and J are TRBV5-1 and TRBJ2-1; TRBD1 matches 7 bases. Trimming at V came to 2 bases and at J to 0 bases, leaving 11 bases not matched to a gene. CDR1 and CDR2 from the germline V gene are SGHRS and YFSETQ. This CDR3 spans 18 amino acids.

This clonotype was observed a handful of times. The chain links TRBV3-1 to TRBJ2-7, with 8 bases aligning to TRBD1. The germline V gene encodes CDR1 LGHDT and CDR2 YNNKEL (reference sequence). Trimming removed 4 bases from V and 0 bases from J; junction bases left unmatched: 8. The CDR3 is 16 amino acids. The CDR3 bases are TGTGCCAGCAGCCGGAAGCCGGGACAGGACTCCTACGAGCAGTACTTC. Its protein product is CASSRKPGQDSYEQYF.

Note on this clonotype: At one end the junction does not follow the germline gene, possibly because of a read error. The V and J genes are TRBV6-1 and TRBJ2-7; TRBD1 matches at 11 bases. The CDR3 runs to 18 residues. Germline loops: CDR1 MNHNS, CDR2 SASEGT. The DNA for the CDR3 is TGTACCAGCAGTGAAGCGCTGGGGGACAGGGGGTATTCCTACGAGCAGTACTTC. This gives the protein CTSSEALGDRGYSYEQYF.

The chain uses TRBV10-3 and TRBJ2-2, with 7 bases identical to TRBD1. V was clipped by 4 bases and J by 2 bases; unmatched bases: 7. This CDR3 is built from 16 residues. Germline CDR1 and CDR2: ENHRY and SYGVKD. The CDR3 nucleotides read TGTGCCATCAGTGGTTACAGGGGCCGAAACACCGGGGAGCTGTTTTTT. As protein: CAISGYRGRNTGELFF.

There are a few counts of this clonotype. DNA for the CDR3: TGTGCCAGCAGCCAAGTCGAGGGGGCGTCTGAAGCTTTCTTT. Its translation is CASSQVEGASEAFF. The chain uses TRBV3-1 and TRBJ1-1, with 7 bases lining up with TRBD1. CDR1 is LGHDT and CDR2 is YNNKEL in the germline V gene (reference sequence). The V gene end was trimmed by 1 base and the J gene end by 6 bases; junction bases not matched to a gene: 5. The CDR3 runs 14 residues.

J is TRBJ1-5 and V is TRBV20-1; the match to TRBD1 covers 12 bases. The CDR3 is made up of 15 amino acids. Per germline, CDR1 DFQATT and CDR2 SNEGSKA (reference sequence). The trim removed 6 bases at V and 6 bases at J, leaving 9 bases unmatched. CDR3 residues: CSAGTGGGGGQPQHF. Here the CDR3 DNA reads TGCAGTGCGGGGACAGGGGGCGGGGGGGGTCAGCCCCAGCATTTT.

This chain connects TRBV20-1 to TRBJ2-3; 13 bases fit TRBD2. Germline CDR1 reads DFQATT; CDR2 reads SNEGSKA (reference sequence). Losses at the gene ends were 1 base for V and 4 bases for J; bases not matched to a gene: 2. This CDR3 has 15 amino acids. CDR3 protein: CSARGLAGGPDTQYF. In DNA, the CDR3 is TGCAGTGCTAGAGGACTAGCGGGGGGACCAGATACGCAGTATTTT.

This clonotype occurred a few times. The rearrangement links TRBV20-1 to TRBJ1-1; no reliable D call. There are 11 residues in the CDR3. From germline, CDR1 is DFQATT and CDR2 SNEGSKA (reference sequence). The CDR3 sequence: CSIDENTEAFF. The CDR3 DNA reads TGCAGCATCGACGAGAACACTGAAGCTTTCTTT.

V gene TRBV29-1 combines with J gene TRBJ1-2; no definite D call. The CDR3 contains 11 residues. CDR1 is SQVTM, CDR2 ANQGSEA, per germline. Between the trimmed V and J ends, which lost 7 bases and 5 bases, there was a span of 11 bases. The CDR3 bases are TGCAGCGCCTTGGATGGTTATGGCTACACCTTC. This translates into CSALDGYGYTF.

This sequence joins TRBV5-1 and TRBJ1-5, with D maybe TRBD1 (5 bases). The V gene lost 4 bases and the J gene lost 1 base, with 9 bases spanning the gap. The CDR3 is 14 amino acids. The germline V gene encodes CDR1 SGHRS and CDR2 YFSETQ. Here the CDR3 reads CASSTGPSNQPQHF. The DNA for the CDR3 is TGCGCCAGCAGCACGGGACCGAGCAATCAGCCCCAGCATTTT.

The gene calls are TRBV20-1 and TRBJ2-2; D not resolved. Germline CDR1 and CDR2: DFQATT and SNEGSKA (reference sequence). V dropped 1 base and J dropped 2 bases, with 14 bases sitting between them. The CDR3 has 16 amino acids. CDR3 protein: CSARVAAPVNTGELFF. The CDR3 DNA reads as TGCAGTGCTAGAGTAGCAGCCCCAGTAAACACCGGGGAGCTGTTTTTT.

This clonotype was detected a few times. The V call is TRBV5-1, the J call TRBJ1-3; D possibly corresponds to TRBD1 (5 bases). This CDR3 region has 16 residues. Looked up from germline, CDR1 is SGHRS and CDR2 is YFSETQ. V lost 4 bases to trimming and J lost 0 bases, with 14 bases between them. CDR3 loop: CASSGGTANSGNTIYF. CDR3 in DNA: TGCGCCAGCAGCGGGGGGACGGCGAACTCTGGAAACACCATATATTTT. Full variable domain (missing parts from reference TRBV5-1 and TRBJ1-3): KAGVTQTPRYLIKTRGQQVTLSCSPISGHRSVSWYQQTPGQGLQFLFEYFSETQRNKGNFPGRFSGRQFSNSRSEMNVSTLELGDSALYLCASSGGTANSGNTIYFGEGSWLTVV.

This clonotype was observed a few times. The V and J genes are TRBV7-8 and TRBJ2-3; D gene unclear. Trimming pared 2 bases from V and 6 bases from J, leaving 15 bases between. CDR3 length: 15 residues. Germline CDR1 SGHVS, CDR2 FQNEAQ. CDR3 protein: CASSLKGMFVDTQYF. The CDR3 nucleotides are TGTGCCAGCAGCTTAAAGGGAATGTTTGTGGATACGCAGTATTTT.

The chain links TRBV9 to TRBJ2-2, with 10 bases matching TRBD2. Germline V lookup: CDR1 SGDLS, CDR2 YYNGEE. The CDR3 runs to 17 residues. V gave up 4 bases and J gave up 0 bases; unmatched junction bases: 6. This CDR3 reads CASSPPSGRANTGELFF. Written as DNA, the CDR3 is TGTGCCAGCAGCCCTCCTAGCGGGAGAGCGAACACCGGGGAGCTGTTTTTT.